Shown below are 4 T cell receptor beta chains from a single sample sequenced in a study of blood T cells in healthy people across ages. Primers used in a second PCR of about 7 to 12 cycles were a sample-barcoded 5' primer and a J-beta primer mix. TCRdb re-called the 5' RACE reads through MiXCR, storing one row per CDR3 protein. Of 1.4 million or so distinct CDR3 sequences detected, approximately 43% appear once; the ten largest clones hold about 4%. Material: blood. These receptors were collected from a woman aged 18-29 years in good health.

This chain joins TRBV10-2 and TRBJ1-2, with D uncertain. Germline CDR1 reads WSHSY; CDR2 reads SAAADI. V was pared by 0 bases and J by 2 bases, with 13 bases between. The CDR3 extends over 16 amino acids. CDR3 nucleotide sequence: TGCGCCAGCAGTGAGTCTGGTGGATCCGGGAACTATGGCTACACCTTC. This translates into CASSESGGSGNYGYTF.

Worth noting for this clonotype: A much bigger clone sits one base away, suggesting this may be a read error. The V call is TRBV7-9, the J call TRBJ2-1, with D perhaps TRBD1 (5 bases). The CDR3 contains 16 residues. Germline CDR1 and CDR2: SEHNR and FQNEAQ (reference sequence). Trimming removed 5 bases at V and 5 bases at J, with 19 bases between. This CDR3 is CASSPMGPRVNNEQFF. CDR3 DNA sequence: TGTGCCAGCAGCCCTATGGGGCCCAGGGTTAACAATGAGCAGTTCTTC.

The gene calls are TRBV7-2 and TRBJ2-1; TRBD2 matches 11 bases. This CDR3 spans 14 amino acids. V lost 4 bases to trimming and J lost 8 bases; unmatched junction nucleotides: 4. The germline V gene has CDR1 SGHTA and CDR2 FQGNSA. The CDR3 bases are TGTGCCAGCAGCTCAGAGGGACTAGCGGATGAGCAGTTCTTC. Protein: CASSSEGLADEQFF.

This clonotype was picked up a small number of times. The V call is TRBV7-2, the J call TRBJ2-1; TRBD2 matches at 10 bases. V lost 1 base and J lost 6; bases outside the gene matches: 15. The CDR3 extends over 19 amino acids. CDR1 and CDR2 from the germline V gene are SGHTA and FQGNSA. The CDR3 reads CASSLVPPSLAGAFNEQFF. CDR3 bases: TGTGCCAGCAGCTTAGTACCGCCCTCTCTAGCGGGAGCATTCAATGAGCAGTTCTTC. Full variable domain (missing parts from reference TRBV7-2 and TRBJ2-1): GAGVSQSPSNKVTEKGKDVELRCDPISGHTALYWYRQSLGQGLEFLIYFQGNSAPDKSGLPSDRFSAERTGGSVSTLTIQRTQQEDSAVYLCASSLVPPSLAGAFNEQFFGPGTRLTVL.